This T cell receptor beta chain was retrieved from a study of PD-1 blockade in mismatch repair-deficient tumors. Study-wide results and limits: After pembrolizumab, tumor-resident clones rose rapidly, then generally contracted before radiologic responses.

As regards this clone: The antigen remains undetermined.

Germline-derived CDR1 and CDR2 are SGHRS and YFSETQ. CDR3 size: 16 residues. J was trimmed by 0 bases and V by 3 bases; bases with no gene match: 4. The data were produced by immunoSEQ multiplex PCR, yet TCRdb's version contains in-frame clones alone and is incomplete. In the table there are 56,000 or so clones, approximately 81% of which are singletons. Mismatch repair deficiency was confirmed in all patients, by PCR or immunohistochemistry. This material consisted of peripheral blood, taken 20 weeks after starting pembrolizumab. The chain links TRBV5-1 to TRBJ1-4, with 8 bases lining up with TRBD1. The TCR sequence derives from an adult with mismatch repair-deficient cancer. The CDR3 loop is CASSYTGGTTNEKLFF. The CDR3 region has the DNA TGCGCCAGCAGCTATACAGGGGGGACAACTAATGAAAAACTGTTTTTT.